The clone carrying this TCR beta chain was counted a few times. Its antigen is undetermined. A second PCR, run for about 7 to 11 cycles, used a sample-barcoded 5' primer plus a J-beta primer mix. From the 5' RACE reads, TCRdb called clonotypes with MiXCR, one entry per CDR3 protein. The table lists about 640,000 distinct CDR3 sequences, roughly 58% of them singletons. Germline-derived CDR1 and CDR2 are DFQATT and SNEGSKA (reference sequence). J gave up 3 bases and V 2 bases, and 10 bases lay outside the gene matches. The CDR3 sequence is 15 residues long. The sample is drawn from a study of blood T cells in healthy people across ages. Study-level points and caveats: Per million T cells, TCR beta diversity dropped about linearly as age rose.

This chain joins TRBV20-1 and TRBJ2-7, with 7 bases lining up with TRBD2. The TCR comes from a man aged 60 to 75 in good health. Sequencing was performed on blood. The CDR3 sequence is CSARSLAGLYYEQYF. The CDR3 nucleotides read TGCAGTGCTAGATCCTTAGCGGGCCTTTACTACGAGCAGTACTTC.